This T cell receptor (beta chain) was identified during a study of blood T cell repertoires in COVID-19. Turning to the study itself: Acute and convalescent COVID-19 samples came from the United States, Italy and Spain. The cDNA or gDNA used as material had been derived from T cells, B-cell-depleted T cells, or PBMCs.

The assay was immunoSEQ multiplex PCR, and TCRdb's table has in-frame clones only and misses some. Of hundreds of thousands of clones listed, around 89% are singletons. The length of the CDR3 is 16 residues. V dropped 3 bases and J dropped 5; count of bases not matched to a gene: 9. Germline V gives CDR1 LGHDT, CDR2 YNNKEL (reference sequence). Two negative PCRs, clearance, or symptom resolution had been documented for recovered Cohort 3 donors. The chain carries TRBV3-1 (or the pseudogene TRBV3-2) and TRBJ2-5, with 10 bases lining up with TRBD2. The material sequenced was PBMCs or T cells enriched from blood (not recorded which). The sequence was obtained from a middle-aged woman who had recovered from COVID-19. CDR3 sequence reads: CASSQRSGGARETQYF. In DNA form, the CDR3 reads TGTGCCAGCAGCCAGAGGAGCGGGGGGGCGCGGGAGACCCAGTACTTC.